A single sample gave rise to the 3 T cell receptor beta chains below, sequenced in a study of blood T cell repertoires in COVID-19. TCRdb's table, derived via immunoSEQ multiplex PCR, lists solely in-frame clones and lacks some. Among hundreds of thousands of clones listed, about 91% were seen once. Sequenced material: PBMCs or T cells enriched from blood (not recorded which). Receptors were obtained from a woman between 18 and 29 years old who had recovered from COVID-19.

The CDR3 DNA reads TGTGCCAGCAGTTCTCCCTTCGGGTTGGATGGCTACACCTTC. As protein: CASSSPFGLDGYTF. This chain links TRBV28 with TRBJ1-2; D gene ambiguous. The V gene's germline CDR1 is MDHEN and CDR2 SYDVKM. The CDR3 contains 14 residues. V gave up 4 bases and J gave up 6 bases, with 15 bases separating them.

This clone came up a few times. This chain joins TRBV11-2 and TRBJ1-4; D unresolved. This CDR3 contains 14 residues. Trimming removed 5 bases at V and 1 base at J, with 8 bases between. Germline CDR1 SGHAT, CDR2 FQNNGV. The CDR3 DNA reads as TGTGCCAGCAGCCGAACCAGAACTAATGAAAAACTGTTTTTT. This encodes CASSRTRTNEKLFF.

The V gene is TRBV3-1 (or the pseudogene TRBV3-2), the J gene TRBJ1-2; no reliable D call. The V and J ends lost 3 bases and 4 bases respectively, with 6 bases between them. This CDR3 spans 12 amino acids. Germline V gives CDR1 LGHDT, CDR2 YNNKEL (reference sequence). This CDR3 reads CASSQLSYGYTF. The CDR3 DNA follows: TGTGCCAGCAGCCAGCTAAGCTATGGCTACACCTTC.